This entry describes one T cell receptor beta chain. The antigen remains unidentified. Per germline, CDR1 SGHTA and CDR2 FQGNSA. V was trimmed by 7 bases and J by 7 bases, leaving 17 bases between them. The CDR3 length is 14 residues. The source of the sample is a study of T cell repertoires in cytomegalovirus infection. Study details: Selection of CMV epitopes for the study included recently identified HLA-C-restricted and well-studied HLA-B-restricted ones. CMV infection plus the matching HLA type was flagged by public TCR beta signatures.

Using its own MiXCR run on the reads, TCRdb lists one record per CDR3 protein. The sample holds about 400,000 distinct CDR3 sequences, around a third seen once. Points from the study as a whole: Frequencies of public TCR beta families were cumulated, and this identified carriers of CMV plus the relevant HLA. The ex vivo response was dominated by HLA-C-restricted CMV-specific TCR beta clonotypes.

The sequence was obtained from a human donor in good health (CMV status not recorded). Some clones in this sample may be carry-over from other donors' samples. Sample: cultured PBMCs, taken from culture after CMV antigen stimulation. The V and J genes are TRBV7-2 and TRBJ2-1; D gene uncertain. CDR3 protein: CASTPPSPLNEQFF. CDR3 bases: TGTGCCAGCACCCCCCCCAGTCCGTTAAATGAGCAGTTCTTC.